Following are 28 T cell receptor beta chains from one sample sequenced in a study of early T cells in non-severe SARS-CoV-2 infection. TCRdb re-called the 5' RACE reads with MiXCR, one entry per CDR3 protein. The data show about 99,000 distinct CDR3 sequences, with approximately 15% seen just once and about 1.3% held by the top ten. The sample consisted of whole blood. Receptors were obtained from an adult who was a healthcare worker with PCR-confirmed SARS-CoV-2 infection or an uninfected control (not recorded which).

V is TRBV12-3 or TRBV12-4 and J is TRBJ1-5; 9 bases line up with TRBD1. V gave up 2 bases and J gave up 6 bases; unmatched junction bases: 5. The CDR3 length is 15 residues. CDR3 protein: CASSLYRGLSQPQHF. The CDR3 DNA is TGTGCCAGCAGTTTATACAGGGGGCTTAGTCAGCCCCAGCATTTT.

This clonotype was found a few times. CDR3 coding DNA: TGCAGCGTAAGATCCCAAGAGACCCAGTACTTC. Amino acids: CSVRSQETQYF. This chain joins TRBV29-1 and TRBJ2-5; D call uncertain. This CDR3 contains 11 residues. Germline-derived CDR1 and CDR2 are SQVTM and ANQGSEA. Between the trimmed V and J ends, which lost 6 bases and 1 base, there was a span of 6 bases.

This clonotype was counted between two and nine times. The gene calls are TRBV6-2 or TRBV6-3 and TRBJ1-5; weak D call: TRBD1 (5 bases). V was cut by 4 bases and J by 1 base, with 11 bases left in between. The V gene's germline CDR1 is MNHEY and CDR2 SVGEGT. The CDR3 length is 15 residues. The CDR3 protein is CASSSRAGSNQPQHF. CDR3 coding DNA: TGTGCCAGCAGTTCGAGAGCAGGGAGCAATCAGCCCCAGCATTTT.

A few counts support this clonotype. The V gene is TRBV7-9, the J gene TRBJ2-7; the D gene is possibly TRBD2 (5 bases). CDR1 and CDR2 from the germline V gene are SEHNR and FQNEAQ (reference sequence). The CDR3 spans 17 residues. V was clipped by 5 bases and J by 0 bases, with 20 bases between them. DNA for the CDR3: TGTGCCAGCAGCGTCGATCCTCGGGGTACCAGCTCCTACGAGCAGTACTTC. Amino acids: CASSVDPRGTSSYEQYF.

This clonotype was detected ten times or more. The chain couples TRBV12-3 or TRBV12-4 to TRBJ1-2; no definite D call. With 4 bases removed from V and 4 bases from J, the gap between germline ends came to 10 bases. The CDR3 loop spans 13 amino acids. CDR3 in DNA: TGTGCCAGCAGTTCGACACCCTTCTATGGCTACACCTTC. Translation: CASSSTPFYGYTF.

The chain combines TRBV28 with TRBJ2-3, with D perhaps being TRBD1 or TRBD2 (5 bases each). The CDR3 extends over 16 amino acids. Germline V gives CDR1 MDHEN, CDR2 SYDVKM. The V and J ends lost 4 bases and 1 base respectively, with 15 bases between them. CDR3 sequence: CASSSPMRGGTDTQYF. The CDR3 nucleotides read TGTGCCAGCAGTTCACCCATGAGGGGAGGCACAGATACGCAGTATTTT.

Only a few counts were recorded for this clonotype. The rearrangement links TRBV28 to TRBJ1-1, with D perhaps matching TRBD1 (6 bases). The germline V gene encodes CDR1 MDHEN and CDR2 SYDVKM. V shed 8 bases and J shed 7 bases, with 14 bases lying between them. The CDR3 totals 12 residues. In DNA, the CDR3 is TGTGCCAGCCGTTCCCAGGGACATGAAGCTTTCTTT. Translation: CASRSQGHEAFF.

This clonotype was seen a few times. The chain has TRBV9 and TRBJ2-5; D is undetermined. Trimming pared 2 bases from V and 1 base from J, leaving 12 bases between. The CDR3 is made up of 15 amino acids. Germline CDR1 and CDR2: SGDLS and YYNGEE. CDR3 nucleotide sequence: TGTGCCAGCAGCGTTGTGTCGGCGTCCCAAGAGACCCAGTACTTC. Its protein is CASSVVSASQETQYF.

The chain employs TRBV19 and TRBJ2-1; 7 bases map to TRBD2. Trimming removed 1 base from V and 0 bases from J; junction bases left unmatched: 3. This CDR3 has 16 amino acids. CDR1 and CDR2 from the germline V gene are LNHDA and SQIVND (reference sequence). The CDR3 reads CASSIGGRASYNEQFF. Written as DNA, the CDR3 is TGTGCCAGTAGTATAGGGGGGAGGGCCTCCTACAATGAGCAGTTCTTC.

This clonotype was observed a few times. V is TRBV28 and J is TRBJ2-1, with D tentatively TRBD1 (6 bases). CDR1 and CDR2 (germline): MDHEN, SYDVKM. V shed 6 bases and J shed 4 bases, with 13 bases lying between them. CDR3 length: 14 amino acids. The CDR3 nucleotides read TGTGCCAGCAGCCCCGGGACACCTTACAATGAGCAGTTCTTC. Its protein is CASSPGTPYNEQFF.

The CDR3 DNA follows: TGTGCCAGCACCATAGCAGGGAAGCGGGAATACAATGAGCAGTTCTTC. Encoded protein: CASTIAGKREYNEQFF. The chain recombines TRBV7-9 with TRBJ2-1; 7 bases match TRBD2. V dropped 7 bases and J dropped 4; count of bases not matched to a gene: 13. Germline V gene data show CDR1 as SEHNR and CDR2 as FQNEAQ (reference sequence). This CDR3 region has 16 residues. Full variable domain (missing parts from reference TRBV7-9 and TRBJ2-1): DTGVSQNPRHKITKRGQNVTFRCDPISEHNRLYWYRQTLGQGPEFLTYFQNEAQLEKSRLLSDRFSAERPKGSFSTLEIQRTEQGDSAMYLCASTIAGKREYNEQFFGPGTRLTVL.

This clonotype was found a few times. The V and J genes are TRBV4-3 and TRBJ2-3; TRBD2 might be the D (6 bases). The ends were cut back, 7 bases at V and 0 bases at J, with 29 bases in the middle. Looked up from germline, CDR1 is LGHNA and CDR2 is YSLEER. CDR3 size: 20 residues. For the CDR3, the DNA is TGCGCCAGCACCTCCTACTGGACCCGGGACTTTCCACTCAGCACAGATACGCAGTATTTT. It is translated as CASTSYWTRDFPLSTDTQYF.

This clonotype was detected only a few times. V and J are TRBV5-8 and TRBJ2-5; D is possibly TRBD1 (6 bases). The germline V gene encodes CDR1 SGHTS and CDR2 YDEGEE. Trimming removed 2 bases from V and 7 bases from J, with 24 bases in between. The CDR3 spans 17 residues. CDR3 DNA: TGTGCCAGCAGCTTATTTTCCGGGACACAGGGACCGGGGACCCAGTACTTC. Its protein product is CASSLFSGTQGPGTQYF.

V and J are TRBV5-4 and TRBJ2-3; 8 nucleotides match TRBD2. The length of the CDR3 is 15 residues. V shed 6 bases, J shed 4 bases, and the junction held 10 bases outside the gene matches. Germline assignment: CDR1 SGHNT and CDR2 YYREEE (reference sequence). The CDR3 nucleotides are TGTGCCAGCAACCTGGGCGGGGGGAGATCAGATACGCAGTATTTT. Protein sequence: CASNLGGGRSDTQYF.

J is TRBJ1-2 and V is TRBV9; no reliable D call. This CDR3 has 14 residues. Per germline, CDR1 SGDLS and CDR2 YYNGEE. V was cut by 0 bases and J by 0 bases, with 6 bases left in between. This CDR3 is CASSVGAANYGYTF. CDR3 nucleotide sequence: TGTGCCAGCAGCGTAGGGGCGGCTAACTATGGCTACACCTTC.

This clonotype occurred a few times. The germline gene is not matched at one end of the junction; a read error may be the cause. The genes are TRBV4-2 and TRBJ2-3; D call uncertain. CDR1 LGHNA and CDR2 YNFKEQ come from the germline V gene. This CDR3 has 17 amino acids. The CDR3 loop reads CASNQEASSNPTDTQYF. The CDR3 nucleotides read TGTGCCAGCAACCAAGAAGCGAGTTCTAACCCCACAGATACGCAGTATTTT.

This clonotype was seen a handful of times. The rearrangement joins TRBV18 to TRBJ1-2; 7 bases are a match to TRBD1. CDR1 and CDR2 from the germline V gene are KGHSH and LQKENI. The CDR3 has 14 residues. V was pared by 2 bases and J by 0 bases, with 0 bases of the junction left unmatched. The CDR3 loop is CASSPDRANYGYTF. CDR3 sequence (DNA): TGTGCCAGCTCACCAGACAGGGCTAACTATGGCTACACCTTC. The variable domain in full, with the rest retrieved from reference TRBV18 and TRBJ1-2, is NAGVMQNPRHLVRRRGQEARLRCSPMKGHSHVYWYRQLPEEGLKFMVYLQKENIIDESGMPKERFSAEFPKEGPSILRIQQVVRGDSAAYFCASSPDRANYGYTFGSGTRLTVV.

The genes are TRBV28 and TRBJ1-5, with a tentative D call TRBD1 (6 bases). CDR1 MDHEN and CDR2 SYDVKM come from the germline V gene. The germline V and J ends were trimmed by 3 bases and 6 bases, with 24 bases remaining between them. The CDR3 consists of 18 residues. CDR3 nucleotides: TGTGCCAGCAGTTTTAGTCGACGTACAGGGCTGGGCGGTCAGCCCCAGCATTTT. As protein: CASSFSRRTGLGGQPQHF.

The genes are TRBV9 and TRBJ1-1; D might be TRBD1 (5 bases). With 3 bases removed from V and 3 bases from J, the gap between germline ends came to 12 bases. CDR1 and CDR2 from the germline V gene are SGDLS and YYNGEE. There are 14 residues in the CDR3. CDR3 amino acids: CASSEGTEDTEAFF. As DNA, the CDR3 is TGTGCCAGCAGCGAAGGGACCGAGGACACTGAAGCTTTCTTT.

The CDR3, as DNA: TGCAGTGCTAGATCTACCCCCGGGGAGCTGTTTTTT. This encodes CSARSTPGELFF. The chain is built from TRBV20-1 and TRBJ2-2; D remains ambiguous. Trimming removed 2 bases at V and 6 bases at J, with 7 bases between. The CDR3 spans 12 residues. Germline values: CDR1 DFQATT, CDR2 SNEGSKA (reference sequence).

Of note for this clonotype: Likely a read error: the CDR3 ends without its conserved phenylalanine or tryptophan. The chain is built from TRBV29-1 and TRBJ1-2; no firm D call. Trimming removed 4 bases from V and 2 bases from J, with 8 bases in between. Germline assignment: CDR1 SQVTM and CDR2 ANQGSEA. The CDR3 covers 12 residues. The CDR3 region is CSVVNSNYGYTI. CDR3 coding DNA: TGCAGCGTTGTGAATTCCAACTATGGCTACACCATC.

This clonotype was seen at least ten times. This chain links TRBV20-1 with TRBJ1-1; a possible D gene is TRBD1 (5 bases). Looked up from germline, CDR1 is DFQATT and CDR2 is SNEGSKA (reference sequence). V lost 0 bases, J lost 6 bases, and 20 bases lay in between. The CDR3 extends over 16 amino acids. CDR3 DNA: TGCAGTGCTAGAGATTTTAGGAGGGACTTCTTCTCTGAAGCTTTCTTT. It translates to CSARDFRRDFFSEAFF.

The CDR3 DNA sequence: TGCAGCGTTGAAGAGAGGGGGACTAACTCCTACGAGCAGTACTTC. As protein: CSVEERGTNSYEQYF. V and J are TRBV29-1 and TRBJ2-7, with a tentative D call TRBD2 (7 bases). Germline V CDR1 and CDR2: SQVTM, ANQGSEA. Trimming took 0 bases from V and 0 from J, leaving 12 bases between them. This CDR3 comprises 15 residues.

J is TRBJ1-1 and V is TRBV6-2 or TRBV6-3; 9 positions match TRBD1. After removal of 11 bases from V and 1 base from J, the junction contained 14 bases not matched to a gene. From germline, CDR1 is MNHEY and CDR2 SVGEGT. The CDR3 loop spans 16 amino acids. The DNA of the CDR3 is TGTGCCGTAAGTCCGGGACAGGGCCAAGAGAACACTGAAGCTTTCTTT. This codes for CAVSPGQGQENTEAFF.

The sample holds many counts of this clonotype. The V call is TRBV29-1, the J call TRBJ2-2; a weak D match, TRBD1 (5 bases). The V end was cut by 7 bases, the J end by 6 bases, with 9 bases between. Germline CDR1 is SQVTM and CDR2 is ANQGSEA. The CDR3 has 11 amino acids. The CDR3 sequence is CSGRESGELFF. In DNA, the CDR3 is TGCAGCGGCAGGGAATCCGGGGAGCTGTTTTTT.

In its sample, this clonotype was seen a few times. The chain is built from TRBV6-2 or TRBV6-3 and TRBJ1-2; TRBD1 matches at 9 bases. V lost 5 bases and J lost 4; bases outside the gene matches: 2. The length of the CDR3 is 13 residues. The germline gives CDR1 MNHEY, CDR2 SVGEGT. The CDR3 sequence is CASSTGGTYGYTF. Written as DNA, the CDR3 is TGTGCCAGCAGTACAGGGGGCACCTATGGCTACACCTTC.

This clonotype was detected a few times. CDR3 loop: CASSVGTSGVNEQFF. The DNA of the CDR3 is TGCGCCAGCAGCGTAGGAACTAGCGGGGTCAATGAGCAGTTCTTC. The genes are TRBV4-3 and TRBJ2-1, with 10 bases matching TRBD2. The length of the CDR3 is 15 residues. V shed 5 bases and J 6 bases; nucleotides not matched to a gene: 7. Germline CDR1 reads LGHNA; CDR2 reads YSLEER.

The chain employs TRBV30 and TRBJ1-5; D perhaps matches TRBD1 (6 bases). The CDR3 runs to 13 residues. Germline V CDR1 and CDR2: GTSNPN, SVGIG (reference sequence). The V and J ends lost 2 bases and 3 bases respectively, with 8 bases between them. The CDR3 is CAWSRGDNQPQHF. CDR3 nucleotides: TGTGCCTGGAGTAGGGGGGACAATCAGCCCCAGCATTTT.